This T cell receptor beta chain was recovered during a study of blood T cell repertoires in COVID-19. In the study overall: Italy, Spain and the United States were the sources of the convalescent and acute COVID-19 samples.

V lost 9 bases and J 4 bases, leaving 17 bases between the germline ends. The CDR3 loop spans 15 amino acids. The germline V gene has CDR1 KGHDR and CDR2 SFDVKD. Clones were read by immunoSEQ multiplex PCR, and TCRdb kept only the in-frame ones, dropping some. The profile covers around 74,000 clones, with around 90% appearing a single time and approximately 4.4% taken by the ten largest. This chain connects TRBV24-1 to TRBJ2-2, with a tentative D call TRBD2 (5 bases). The sample consisted of peripheral blood. The sequence came from a middle-aged man with active COVID-19. The CDR3 coding sequence is TGTGCCACCGGCCCTGCGGGCGGGTTCACCGGGGAGCTGTTTTTT. Protein: CATGPAGGFTGELFF.